Following are 20 T cell receptor beta chains from one sample sequenced in a study of blood T cell repertoires in COVID-19. Profiled with immunoSEQ multiplex PCR; TCRdb holds only in-frame clones, not every one. The sample includes fewer than 200,000 clones, about 78% of them seen just once. The source material was PBMCs or T cells enriched from blood (not recorded which). Receptor source: a woman aged 45-60 years who had recovered from COVID-19.

The V call is TRBV28, the J call TRBJ2-1; a possible D gene is TRBD2 (6 bases). The V end was cut by 8 bases, the J end by 8 bases, with 19 bases between. The CDR3 runs to 14 residues. Germline loops: CDR1 MDHEN, CDR2 SYDVKM. The CDR3 DNA reads TGTGCCAGCTCGCCGGAGGGACTCAGGGATGAGCAGTTCTTC. Translating it yields CASSPEGLRDEQFF.

V gene TRBV11-2 combines with J gene TRBJ2-7; possible D gene TRBD2, 5 bases. This CDR3 is built from 12 residues. Per the germline V gene, CDR1 is SGHAT and CDR2 is FQNNGV. Trimming removed 5 bases from V and 7 bases from J, with 12 bases in between. Written as DNA, the CDR3 is TGTGCCAGCAGCACAAGCGGCCCGGAGCAGTACTTC. Amino acids: CASSTSGPEQYF.

CDR3 amino acids: CASSLADRSGTDTQYF. CDR3 DNA sequence: TGCGCCAGCAGCTTGGCCGACAGATCCGGCACAGATACGCAGTATTTT. V usage is TRBV5-1 and J usage is TRBJ2-3; maybe TRBD1 (5 bases). There are 16 residues in the CDR3. From germline, CDR1 is SGHRS and CDR2 YFSETQ. Trimming left V 0 bases short and J 1 base short, with 12 bases between. Full variable domain (missing parts from reference TRBV5-1 and TRBJ2-3): KAGVTQTPRYLIKTRGQQVTLSCSPISGHRSVSWYQQTPGQGLQFLFEYFSETQRNKGNFPGRFSGRQFSNSRSEMNVSTLELGDSALYLCASSLADRSGTDTQYFGPGTRLTVL.

The genes are TRBV7-2 and TRBJ2-3; D gene unclear. V was clipped by 1 base and J by 0 bases, with 5 bases between them. The germline CDR1 and CDR2 sequences are SGHTA and FQGNSA. The CDR3 sequence is 14 residues long. This CDR3 is CASSLGASTDTQYF. The CDR3 nucleotides are TGTGCCAGCAGCTTAGGGGCTAGCACAGATACGCAGTATTTT.

The chain couples TRBV27 to TRBJ2-7; TRBD2 matches at 10 bases. The V gene's germline CDR1 is MNHEY and CDR2 SMNVEV (reference sequence). V trimming: 6 bases; J trimming: 4 bases; junction bases outside the gene matches: 3. CDR3 length equals 13 residues. Written as DNA, the CDR3 is TGTGCCAGCAGGGCTAGCGGGAGTTACGAGCAGTACTTC. Translation gives CASRASGSYEQYF.

The gene calls are TRBV2 and TRBJ2-5; D is unresolved. CDR1 is SNHLY and CDR2 is FYNNEI in the germline V gene. Trimming left V 7 bases short and J 0 bases short, with 6 bases between. This CDR3 is 12 amino acids long. CDR3 sequence: CASTPNQETQYF. For the CDR3, the DNA is TGTGCCAGCACCCCAAACCAAGAGACCCAGTACTTC.

The chain has TRBV12-3 or TRBV12-4 and TRBJ2-5, with TRBD2 as a possible D gene (5 bases). This CDR3 has 11 amino acids. Trimming pared 7 bases from V and 5 bases from J, leaving 8 bases between. The CDR3 sequence is CASTGFETQYF. In DNA, the CDR3 is TGTGCCAGCACGGGATTCGAGACCCAGTACTTC.

The chain uses TRBV6-6 and TRBJ2-7; 7 nucleotides match TRBD1. Germline V gives CDR1 MNHNY, CDR2 SVGAGI (reference sequence). Germline trimming cut 4 bases from V and 0 bases from J; bases unmatched to any gene: 3. This CDR3 spans 14 amino acids. The CDR3, as DNA: TGTGCCAGCAGTTTCGGGACAGACTCCTACGAGCAGTACTTC. Its protein is CASSFGTDSYEQYF.

This chain connects TRBV19 to TRBJ2-1, with no clear D. The CDR3 consists of 15 residues. The germline V gene has CDR1 LNHDA and CDR2 SQIVND (reference sequence). V was trimmed by 1 base and J by 8 bases, leaving 15 bases between them. As DNA, the CDR3 is TGTGCCAGTAGTATAGCGGCAGGCCCTTTAGATGAGCAGTTCTTC. This translates into CASSIAAGPLDEQFF.

The V gene is TRBV5-1, the J gene TRBJ2-3; 10 bases align to TRBD2. CDR1 is SGHRS, CDR2 YFSETQ, per germline. J lost 2 bases, V lost 3 bases, and 6 bases had no gene match. The CDR3 consists of 16 residues. CDR3 nucleotides: TGCGCCAGCAGCTCCCTAACTAGCGGGATCACAGATACGCAGTATTTT. Translating gives CASSSLTSGITDTQYF.

The chain joins TRBV3-1 (or the pseudogene TRBV3-2) to TRBJ1-4, with 8 bases fitting TRBD1. Germline CDR1 and CDR2: LGHDT and YNNKEL (reference sequence). V lost 8 bases and J lost 5; bases outside the gene matches: 4. This CDR3 has 13 amino acids. In DNA form, the CDR3 reads TGTGCCAGCGGGGACAGGTTAAATGAAAAACTGTTTTTT. This sequence encodes CASGDRLNEKLFF.

The rearrangement joins TRBV7-3 to TRBJ2-2; tentative D call: TRBD2 (5 bases). The CDR3 loop spans 14 amino acids. Deletions cut 2 bases from V and 6 bases from J, with 10 bases between. Germline V gene data show CDR1 as SGHTA and CDR2 as FQGTGA. The CDR3 here is CASSLASKAGELFF. The CDR3 nucleotides read TGTGCCAGCAGCTTAGCTAGCAAAGCCGGGGAGCTGTTTTTT.

The chain has TRBV5-1 and TRBJ2-1, with a weak D call TRBD2 (6 bases). Per the germline V gene, CDR1 is SGHRS and CDR2 is YFSETQ. The CDR3 is made up of 15 amino acids. With 5 bases removed from V and 0 bases from J, the gap between germline ends came to 12 bases. CDR3 sequence (DNA): TGCGCCAGCAGTCCCTCCGGGGGCTCCTACAATGAGCAGTTCTTC. Its translation: CASSPSGGSYNEQFF.

This rearrangement joins TRBV19 to TRBJ2-1, with 12 nucleotides matching TRBD2. CDR1 is LNHDA and CDR2 is SQIVND in the germline V gene (reference sequence). Losses at the gene ends were 4 bases for V and 2 bases for J; bases not matched to a gene: 9. The CDR3 length is 18 residues. The CDR3 coding sequence is TGTGCCAGTAGTACGACTAGCGGGAGTGGTATAGCCTACAATGAGCAGTTCTTC. As protein: CASSTTSGSGIAYNEQFF.

The gene calls are TRBV4-3 and TRBJ2-7, with 9 bases fitting TRBD2. The V gene's germline CDR1 is LGHNA and CDR2 YSLEER. V gave up 4 bases and J gave up 3 bases; unmatched junction bases: 16. The CDR3 sequence is 18 residues long. The CDR3 spells CASSPYRARAGGFYEQYF. The DNA of the CDR3 is TGCGCCAGCAGCCCCTACAGGGCTCGGGCGGGGGGGTTCTACGAGCAGTACTTC.

This rearrangement joins TRBV5-1 to TRBJ2-3; perhaps TRBD1 as D (5 bases). The CDR3 is made up of 15 amino acids. The germline CDR1 and CDR2 sequences are SGHRS and YFSETQ. V lost 2 bases and J lost 3, with 13 bases in between. The CDR3 bases are TGCGCCAGCAGCTTTAAGGGGCAATGGACAGATACGCAGTATTTT. Amino acid sequence: CASSFKGQWTDTQYF.

J is TRBJ1-2 and V is TRBV15; maybe TRBD1 (6 bases). CDR1 is LNHNV, CDR2 YYDKDF, per germline (reference sequence). V was pared by 7 bases and J by 6 bases, with 15 bases between. This CDR3 region has 13 residues. CDR3 protein: CATIYLAGDGYTF. The CDR3 DNA sequence: TGTGCCACCATATATCTGGCAGGGGATGGCTACACCTTC.

The chain links TRBV5-4 to TRBJ2-5; D might be TRBD2 (5 bases). V shed 1 base and J shed 1 base, with 14 bases lying between them. Germline CDR1 SGHNT, CDR2 YYREEE (reference sequence). This CDR3 region has 16 residues. The chain's CDR3 is CASSLIIGVTQETQYF. DNA of the CDR3: TGTGCCAGCAGCTTGATTATCGGGGTGACCCAAGAGACCCAGTACTTC.

This rearrangement joins TRBV18 to TRBJ2-7; a possible D gene is TRBD2 (6 bases). Trimming cost V 0 bases and J 2 bases, with 14 bases left between them. The CDR3 spans 16 residues. Germline CDR1 reads KGHSH; CDR2 reads LQKENI. CDR3 amino acids: CASSPPKGTDTYEQYF. For the CDR3, the DNA is TGTGCCAGCTCACCACCCAAGGGGACTGATACCTACGAGCAGTACTTC.

The chain combines TRBV5-1 with TRBJ2-2; TRBD2 matches at 13 bases. V trimming: 4 bases; J trimming: 6 bases; junction bases outside the gene matches: 6. The germline gives CDR1 SGHRS, CDR2 YFSETQ. There are 16 residues in the CDR3. As DNA, the CDR3 is TGCGCCAGCAGCCCCGGGACTAGCGGGGTCGCCGGGGAGCTGTTTTTT. It translates to CASSPGTSGVAGELFF.